The source of this TCR beta chain is a study of OX40 agonist ivuxolimab in advanced cancers. Study context: Ivuxolimab doses were 0.01, 0.1, 0.3, 1.5, 3 or 10 mg/kg every 2 weeks. Prior anti-PD-1, anti-PD-L1 or anti-CTLA-4 therapy was allowed; approximately 41% had some. Study-level points and caveats: Compared with others, partial responders at 0.1-3.0 mg/kg displayed clonal expansion among the lowest. Low levels of normalized T-cell clonal expansion also appeared in some nonresponders.

Here immunoSEQ multiplex PCR was the method, and the copy in TCRdb shows in-frame clones only, minus some. Among 20,000 to 25,000 clones, about 88% were seen once, and the ten largest hold roughly 25%. This clone has just one count. What it recognizes is unknown. The clonotype was recovered from an adult with an advanced solid tumor such as melanoma, head and neck, liver or kidney cancer. This sample comprised CD4+ or CD8+ T cells sorted from blood, obtained in a trial of the OX40 agonist ivuxolimab.

This CDR3 reads CASSEYTGNSNQPQHF. The DNA of the CDR3 is TGTGCCAGCAGTGAATATACAGGGAATAGCAATCAGCCCCAGCATTTT. The V and J genes are TRBV2 and TRBJ1-5; D possibly corresponds to TRBD1 (6 bases). The CDR3 is 16 residues long. V was clipped by 2 bases and J by 0 bases, with 11 bases between them. Germline values: CDR1 SNHLY, CDR2 FYNNEI.